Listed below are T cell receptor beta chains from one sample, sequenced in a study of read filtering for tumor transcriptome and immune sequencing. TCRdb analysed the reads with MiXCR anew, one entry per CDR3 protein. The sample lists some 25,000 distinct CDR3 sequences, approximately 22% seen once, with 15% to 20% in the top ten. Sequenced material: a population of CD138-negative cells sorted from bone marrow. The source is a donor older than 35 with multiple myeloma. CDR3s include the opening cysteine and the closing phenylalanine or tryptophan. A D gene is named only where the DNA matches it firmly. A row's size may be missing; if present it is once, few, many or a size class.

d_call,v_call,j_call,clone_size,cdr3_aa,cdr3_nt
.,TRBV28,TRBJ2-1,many,CASSLVRSSYNEQFF,TGTGCCAGCAGTTTAGTCCGGAGCTCCTACAATGAGCAGTTCTTC
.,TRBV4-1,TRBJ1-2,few,CASSQAGQNYGYTF,TGCGCCAGCAGCCAAGCTGGTCAGAACTATGGCTACACCTTC
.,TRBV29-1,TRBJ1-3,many,CSVEPLGNTIYF,TGCAGCGTTGAACCGCTCGGAAACACCATATATTTT
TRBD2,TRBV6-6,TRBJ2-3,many,CASRGLAGGTDTQYF,TGTGCCAGCAGGGGACTAGCGGGAGGCACAGATACGCAGTATTTT
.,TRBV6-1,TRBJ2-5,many,CASTLEETQYF,TGTGCCAGCACCCTAGAAGAGACCCAGTACTTC
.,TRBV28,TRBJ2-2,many,CASSPPGTTGELFF,TGTGCCAGCAGTCCCCCGGGGACTACCGGGGAGCTGTTTTTT
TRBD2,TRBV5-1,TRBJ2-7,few,CASSFGGGSSYEQYF,TGCGCCAGCAGCTTCGGGGGGGGTTCCTCCTACGAGCAGTACTTC
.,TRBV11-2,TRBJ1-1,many,CASSSYLRGMNTEAFF,TGTGCCAGCAGCTCTTATCTTCGAGGGATGAACACTGAAGCTTTCTTT
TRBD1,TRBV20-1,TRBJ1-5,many,CSARLGTGNQPQHF,TGCAGTGCGCGCTTAGGGACAGGGAATCAGCCCCAGCATTTT
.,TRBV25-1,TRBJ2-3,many,CASSDPNKDTQYF,TGTGCCAGCAGTGACCCTAATAAGGATACGCAGTATTTT
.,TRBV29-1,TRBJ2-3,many,CSVDGLRTDTQYF,TGCAGCGTTGACGGGCTTCGCACAGATACGCAGTATTTT
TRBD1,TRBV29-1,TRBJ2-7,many,CSARAGLQGRSYEQYF,TGCAGCGCTCGGGCAGGCCTACAGGGGCGGTCCTACGAGCAGTACTTC
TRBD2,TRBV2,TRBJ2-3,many,CASSASGTKGDTQYF,TGTGCCAGCAGTGCCAGCGGGACTAAGGGAGATACGCAGTATTTT
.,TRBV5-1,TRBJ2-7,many,CASSHQRASYEQYF,TGCGCCAGCAGCCACCAACGCGCCTCCTACGAGCAGTACTTC
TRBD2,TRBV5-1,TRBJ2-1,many,CASSTQTSGVRAEQFF,TGCGCCAGCAGCACCCAAACTAGCGGGGTCCGAGCTGAGCAGTTCTTC
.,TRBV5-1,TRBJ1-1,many,CASSAGQGWTEAFF,TGCGCCAGCAGCGCCGGCCAGGGATGGACTGAAGCTTTCTTT
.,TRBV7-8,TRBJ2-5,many,CASSFLNGKEETQYF,TGTGCCAGCAGCTTTCTTAACGGGAAGGAAGAGACCCAGTACTTC
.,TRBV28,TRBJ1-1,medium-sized,CASSLPQNTEAFF,TGTGCCAGCAGTTTACCTCAGAACACTGAAGCTTTCTTT
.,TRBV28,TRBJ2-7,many,CASSLDAISSYEQYF,TGTGCCAGCAGTTTAGACGCAATCAGCTCCTACGAGCAGTACTTC
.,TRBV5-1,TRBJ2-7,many,CASSLQTSSYEQYF,TGCGCCAGCAGCTTGCAGACAAGCTCCTACGAGCAGTACTTC
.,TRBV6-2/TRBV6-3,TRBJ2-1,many,CASSYVRAVSRESPREEQFF,TGTGCCAGCAGTTACGTGAGGGCAGTCAGCCGGGAGTCCCCCCGAGAGGAGCAGTTCTTC
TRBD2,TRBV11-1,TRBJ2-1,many,CASTGLAGNNEQFF,TGTGCCAGCACGGGACTAGCGGGGAACAATGAGCAGTTCTTC
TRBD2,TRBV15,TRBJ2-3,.,CATSRWGGVGTDTQYF,TGTGCCACCAGCAGGTGGGGGGGGGTTGGCACAGATACGCAGTATTTT
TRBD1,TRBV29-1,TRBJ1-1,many,CSVWDRGNTEAFF,TGCAGCGTATGGGACAGGGGGAACACTGAAGCTTTCTTT
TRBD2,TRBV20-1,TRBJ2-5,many,CSAAPLAGLRETQYF,TGCAGTGCCGCCCCACTAGCGGGCCTCCGGGAGACCCAGTACTTC
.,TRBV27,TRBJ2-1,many,CASSFGYAGASYNEQFF,TGTGCCAGCAGTTTTGGGTATGCGGGGGCCTCCTACAATGAGCAGTTCTTC
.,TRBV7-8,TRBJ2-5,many,CASSPRPGQETQYF,TGTGCCAGCAGCCCCCGCCCCGGACAAGAGACCCAGTACTTC
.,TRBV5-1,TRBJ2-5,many,CASSLRAGETQYF,TGCGCCAGCAGCTTGCGGGCAGGCGAGACCCAGTACTTC
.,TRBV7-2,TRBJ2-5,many,CASSLEGGPGETQYF,TGTGCCAGCAGCTTAGAAGGCGGGCCGGGGGAGACCCAGTACTTC
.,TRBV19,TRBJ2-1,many,CASSIDKRAFQREQFF,TGTGCCAGTAGTATAGATAAGCGGGCGTTCCAGCGGGAGCAGTTCTTC
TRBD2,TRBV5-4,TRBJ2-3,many,CASSPEGGSGREDTQYF,TGTGCCAGCAGCCCAGAGGGGGGCAGCGGGAGAGAGGATACGCAGTATTTT
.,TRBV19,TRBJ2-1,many,CASSIAGVNEQFF,TGTGCCAGTAGTATAGCGGGAGTCAATGAGCAGTTCTTC
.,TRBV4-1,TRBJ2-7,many,CASSPIDPPEQYF,TGCGCCAGCAGCCCAATCGACCCGCCCGAGCAGTACTTC
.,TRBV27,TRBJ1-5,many,CASRERGISNQPQHF,TGTGCCAGCAGGGAACGTGGAATTAGCAATCAGCCCCAGCATTTT
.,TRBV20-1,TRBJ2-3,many,CSAAPWDFTDTQYF,TGCAGTGCAGCCCCTTGGGACTTCACAGATACGCAGTATTTT
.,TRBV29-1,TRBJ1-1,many,CSVLAGVTEAFF,TGCAGCGTTCTGGCAGGGGTGACTGAAGCTTTCTTT
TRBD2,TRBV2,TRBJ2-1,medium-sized,CASTIAGGVNEQFF,TGTGCCAGCACGATAGCGGGAGGAGTCAATGAGCAGTTCTTC
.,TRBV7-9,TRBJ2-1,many,CASSLAPGEARVDEQFF,TGTGCCAGCAGCTTAGCGCCGGGGGAGGCTCGGGTCGATGAGCAGTTCTTC
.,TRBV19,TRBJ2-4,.,CASSIGARTSNIQYF,TGTGCCAGTAGCATCGGGGCCAGAACCTCGAACATTCAGTACTTC
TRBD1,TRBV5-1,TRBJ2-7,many,CASSWAGTGTYEQYF,TGCGCCAGCAGCTGGGCCGGGACAGGGACGTACGAGCAGTACTTC
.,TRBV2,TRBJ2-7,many,CASSLPGPTGEQYF,TGTGCCAGCAGCCTCCCGGGGCCCACGGGCGAGCAGTACTTC
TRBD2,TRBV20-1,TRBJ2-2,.,CSARDILAGDTGELFF,TGCAGTGCTAGAGATATTCTAGCGGGAGACACCGGGGAGCTGTTTTTT